This record covers a single T cell receptor beta chain. The antigen it recognizes is unknown. Per-base qualities were not stored, and no clone one base away is much larger. The source of the sample is a study of PD-L1 blockade in urothelial cancer (dated by TCRdb to 2017 to 2019). Regarding the study in general: Therapy was started in the mid-2010s for all patients, and atezolizumab 1,200 mg was administered intravenously every 3 weeks. About 85% of the 29 patients were identified as males with urothelial cancer of bladder origin, and a prior smoking history was reported by 18 of 29 patients. An ECOG performance status of 0 or 1 was recorded for the patients, and 0 to 3 prior chemotherapy regimens had been received by the patients. Blood samples were analyzed 3 weeks after the start of treatment (second dose) and 6 weeks after the start of treatment. A median of about 150,000 T cells and 80,000 to 95,000 unique TCRs was obtained from blood samples, and a median clonality of approximately 0.08 was observed. The study was an exploratory multi-omic analysis of somatic, immune and clinical correlates of response to PD-L1 blockade with atezolizumab in urothelial cancer. Pretreatment tumor samples and matched peripheral blood, collected serially before and after atezolizumab treatment, underwent TCR sequencing. Durable clinical benefit meant progression-free survival longer than 6 months, and TCR features were also tested against progression-free and overall survival. Whole exome sequencing and RNA sequencing of pretreatment tumors were performed alongside TCR sequencing in the same patients. Fewer than ten patients reached durable clinical benefit, while 20 patients did not. Pretreatment blood TCR-seq was available for about 30 patients, at least one posttreatment blood collection was obtained for 25 or so patients, and tumor TCR-seq was available for 25 or so patients.

To estimate absolute template abundance from read counts, synthetic TCR analog templates were spiked into each PCR. Using the immunoSEQ assay, TCRbeta CDR3 regions were amplified from genomic DNA with bias-controlled V and J gene primers. Rearranged TCRbeta segments were sequenced at approximately 20X coverage. Per the original workflow: Clustering was used to correct sequencing errors, and CDR3s were annotated against IMGT to assign V, D and J genes. Out-of-frame and stop-codon sequences were excluded, and only productive TCRbeta rearrangements were used in downstream analyses. Clonality was computed as one minus Shannon entropy normalized by the log of the number of unique productive sequences. Clones differing between time points or between blood and tumor were identified using Fisher's exact test with Benjamini-Hochberg correction, with an adjusted p below 0.01 applied as the threshold. This is the immuneACCESS table as TCRdb keeps it, with only in-frame sequences that have V and J called. A part of the clones is gone; compared with another copy, unresolved V genes explain less than half, and the rest is unexplained. D and trimming come from the DNA, and the V and J calls and clone size come from that table. The sample table holds fewer than 50,000 clones, of which roughly nine tenths were seen once. In total, the top ten clones hold 6% to 8% of the sample.

Overall study results and their limits: Greater expansion of tumor-associated TCR clones in peripheral blood 3 weeks after the start of treatment was observed in patients with durable benefit (n of about 24, p = 0.022). Because the sample size was small (n ≈ 30) and many of the analyses were exploratory, the results are meant to be hypothesis-generating. A pretreatment peripheral blood TCR clonality below the median was linked to improved progression-free and overall survival.

Spanning cysteine to phenylalanine, the CDR3 consists of 14 amino acids. Just CDR3 DNA is preserved here, 42 bases in frame from base 1. V is clipped by 2 bases and J by 5 bases, and the sequence between their germline boundaries is 12 bases long. From a lookup of the germline V gene (reference sequence), CDR1 and CDR2 are MNHNY and SVGAGI. In light of the paper, this sample's time point label describes: peripheral blood 6 weeks after treatment start. A total of roughly 30 patients with locally advanced or metastatic urothelial carcinoma, treated at Memorial Sloan Kettering on a trial protocol, made up the cohort. Peripheral blood mononuclear cells were collected from each patient pretreatment and during treatment, giving between 1 and 8 total time points per patient. The Qiagen DNeasy Blood extraction kit was used to purify genomic DNA from total PBMCs and from tumor samples. PBMCs were collected pretreatment and during treatment and were isolated and stored as previously described.

The chain joins TRBV6-6 to TRBJ2-5; the D gene is perhaps TRBD1, from 5 matching bases. This sequence was found in a man between 65 and 85 years old with urothelial cancer. The material sequenced was PBMCs, taken around atezolizumab (anti-PD-L1) treatment. The nucleotide sequence is TGTGCCAGCAGTTACCCCGACAGTCGGGAGACCCAGTACTTC. Translated, it gives CASSYPDSRETQYF.